Listed below are T cell receptor beta chains from one sample, sequenced in a study of shared clonotypes between healthy human individuals. Sequencing used immunoSEQ multiplex PCR; TCRdb keeps in-frame clones, though not all of them. The sample holds 630,000 or so clones, 95% to 98% seen once. Sequencing used naive CD8+ T cells sorted from blood. The receptors derive from a man aged 30 to 45 in good health. Both conserved end residues are part of each CDR3. Fields, in order: V gene, J gene, clone size, D gene, CDR3 DNA, CDR3 protein. The D gene is left open where the match is weak. Some rows have no size entry. The others give once, few or many, or a class for an expanded clone.

TRBV28	TRBJ2-7	.	TRBD1	TGTGCCAGCAGTCCAGGACAGGGGGAGACCTACGAGCAGTACTTC	CASSPGQGETYEQYF
TRBV5-1	TRBJ2-7	.	TRBD2	TGCGCCAGCAGCTGGGACCGAGCGGGGGCCGAATACGAGCAGTACTTC	CASSWDRAGAEYEQYF
TRBV19	TRBJ1-3	.	.	TGTGCCAGTAGTATACAGGGTTTTGGAAACACCATATATTTT	CASSIQGFGNTIYF
TRBV6-5	TRBJ2-1	.	TRBD1	TGTGCCAGCAGCGCCGGGACAGGGATCAATGAGCAGTTCTTC	CASSAGTGINEQFF
TRBV29-1	TRBJ2-5	.	.	TGCAGCACAAGGCCCGCGGGTCGGCGGGAGACCCAGTACTTC	CSTRPAGRRETQYF
TRBV5-1	TRBJ2-3	.	.	TGCGCCAGCAGCTTGACAGATTGGGGCACAGATACGCAGTATTTT	CASSLTDWGTDTQYF
TRBV27	TRBJ2-2	once	TRBD1	TGTGCCAGCAGTCTCGGACAGGGGGAGGCCGGGGAGCTGTTTTTT	CASSLGQGEAGELFF
TRBV9	TRBJ1-2	.	.	TGTGCCAGCAGCGCTCCATATGGCTACACCTTC	CASSAPYGYTF
TRBV10-2	TRBJ2-7	.	TRBD2	TGCGCCAGCAAGAACAGGGGTGATCCGGGGGGTAGGACTAGCGGATTCTACGAGCAGTACTTC	CASKNRGDPGGRTSGFYEQYF
TRBV7-9	TRBJ2-2	.	TRBD1	TGTGCCAGCAGCTTGGGCCGCTTCCGGGACAGACCGAACACCGGGGAGCTGTTTTTT	CASSLGRFRDRPNTGELFF
TRBV5-1	TRBJ2-2	.	TRBD2	TGCGCCAGCAGCCGGGGGGACACCGGGGAGCTGTTTTTT	CASSRGDTGELFF
TRBV11-1	TRBJ2-3	.	.	TGTGCCAGCAGCTTACCCCGGCTGGGTGCAGATACGCAGTATTTT	CASSLPRLGADTQYF
TRBV6-6	TRBJ1-4	.	TRBD1	TGTGCCAGCAGTTCGGGACAGGGGGATGAAAAACTGTTTTTT	CASSSGQGDEKLFF
TRBV11-2	TRBJ1-5	.	.	TGTGCCAGCAGCTTAGATGCAGCTGACGGGACCAAGAGCAATCAGCCCCAGCATTTT	CASSLDAADGTKSNQPQHF
TRBV18	TRBJ2-1	.	TRBD2	TGTGCCAGCTCACCCCCGGGACTAGAACGCCGTTATGAGCAGTTCTTC	CASSPPGLERRYEQFF
TRBV5-1	TRBJ2-1	.	TRBD1	TGCGCCAGCAGCTCCCCCGACAGGGATTTGGATGAGCAGTTCTTC	CASSSPDRDLDEQFF
TRBV29-1	TRBJ2-3	.	.	TGCAGCGTTGATCCAACAGGGCTTAGCACAGATACGCAGTATTTT	CSVDPTGLSTDTQYF
TRBV11-3	TRBJ2-1	.	TRBD1	TGTGCCAGCAGCGACAGGACAGGGGCCCTACACTACAATGAGCAGTTCTTC	CASSDRTGALHYNEQFF
TRBV5-1	TRBJ2-7	.	.	TGCGCCAGCAGCTTGGCGGGGATTCCCTACGAGCAGTACTTC	CASSLAGIPYEQYF
TRBV11-2	TRBJ2-7	.	TRBD2	TGTGCCAGCAGCCTTCATTGGGGGGGCTACGAGCAGTACTTC	CASSLHWGGYEQYF
TRBV11-2	TRBJ1-1	.	.	TGTGCCGAGGCTAGGGGGGAAAACACTGAAGCTTTCTTT	CAEARGENTEAFF
TRBV7-2	TRBJ2-2	.	.	TGTGCCAGCAGCCCCCGGGGGACTTCGAACACCGGGGAGCTGTTTTTT	CASSPRGTSNTGELFF